Shown below are 19 T cell receptor beta chains from a single sample sequenced in a study of response to subunit inactivated influenza vaccine. TCRdb re-derived calls from the RT-PCR reads in MiXCR, one entry per CDR3 protein. This sample carries approximately 500,000 distinct CDR3 sequences, approximately 12% of them seen once, and the ten largest clones take about an eighth. Source: PBMCs from blood, taken roughly 47 days after vaccination. The origin of the receptors is a man aged 45-65 years who received an inactivated influenza vaccine.

The chain couples TRBV10-3 to TRBJ2-3, with 9 bases fitting TRBD1. The V and J ends lost 3 bases and 0 bases, in that order; junction bases with no gene match: 1. This CDR3 is 15 amino acids long. Germline V CDR1 and CDR2: ENHRY, SYGVKD. In DNA form, the CDR3 reads TGTGCCATCAGTGACGGACAGGGGAGCACAGATACGCAGTATTTT. Protein: CAISDGQGSTDTQYF.

This clonotype has only a few counts. The chain has TRBV7-2 and TRBJ1-1; the D is unclear. V lost 1 base to trimming and J lost 3 bases, with 9 bases between them. Germline assignment: CDR1 SGHTA and CDR2 FQGNSA. This CDR3 is built from 14 residues. Here the CDR3 reads CASSLEVGYTEAFF. CDR3 in DNA: TGTGCCAGCAGCTTAGAGGTTGGGTACACTGAAGCTTTCTTT.

This clonotype has just a few counts. The V gene is TRBV10-3, the J gene TRBJ1-4; no firm D call. Germline assignment: CDR1 ENHRY and CDR2 SYGVKD. This CDR3 region has 14 residues. Trimming left V 6 bases short and J 4 bases short, with 12 bases between. CDR3 in amino acids: CAIREGRLNEKLFF. In nucleotides, the CDR3 is TGTGCCATCAGGGAAGGACGGCTTAATGAAAAACTGTTTTTT.

The CDR3 protein is CSAPGSSGGADTQYF. For the CDR3, the DNA is TGCAGTGCCCCAGGGTCTAGCGGGGGTGCAGATACGCAGTATTTT. The J gene is TRBJ2-3, the V gene TRBV20-1, with 10 bases identical to TRBD2. CDR1 and CDR2 (germline): DFQATT, SNEGSKA (reference sequence). The V gene end was trimmed by 6 bases and the J gene end by 4 bases; junction bases not matched to a gene: 10. This CDR3 spans 15 amino acids.

In its sample, this clonotype was seen many times. The V gene is TRBV15, the J gene TRBJ2-3; TRBD2 matches 11 bases. This CDR3 contains 21 residues. With V trimmed by 3 bases and J by 0 bases, 17 bases remained unmatched. The germline CDR1 and CDR2 sequences are LNHNV and YYDKDF (reference sequence). The CDR3 sequence: CATSREPFTSGGASSTDTQYF. The CDR3 coding sequence is TGTGCCACCAGCAGGGAACCCTTTACTAGCGGGGGAGCCTCTAGCACAGATACGCAGTATTTT.

The J gene is TRBJ1-5, the V gene TRBV25-1, with D hard to call. From germline, CDR1 is MGHDK and CDR2 SYGVNS. Trimming stripped 8 bases from V and 0 bases from J, with 5 bases between. The CDR3 totals 12 residues. The CDR3 DNA follows: TGTGCCAGCGGAAATAGCAATCAGCCCCAGCATTTT. Protein sequence: CASGNSNQPQHF.

This clonotype showed up just once. The chain joins TRBV7-1 to TRBJ2-7; D might be TRBD2 (6 bases). TRBV7-1 carries the ORF label, with uncertain function. The CDR3 has 15 amino acids. V dropped 3 bases and J dropped 1 base, with 13 bases sitting between them. CDR3: CASSSGGLLSYEQYF. The CDR3, as DNA: TGTGCCAGCAGCTCCGGGGGACTCCTGTCCTACGAGCAGTACTTC.

This clonotype was detected only a few times. The gene calls are TRBV20-1 and TRBJ2-7; TRBD2 is a possible D gene (6 bases). Trimming cost V 0 bases and J 5 bases, with 14 bases left between them. Germline V CDR1 and CDR2: DFQATT, SNEGSKA (reference sequence). The CDR3 covers 14 residues. In DNA form, the CDR3 reads TGCAGTGCTAGAGATTTGCGGACTACGGACGAGCAGTACTTC. It is translated as CSARDLRTTDEQYF.

This clonotype was recorded many times. The gene calls are TRBV20-1 and TRBJ1-5; D is perhaps TRBD1 (6 bases). The CDR3 spans 14 residues. Germline V gene data show CDR1 as DFQATT and CDR2 as SNEGSKA (reference sequence). V dropped 3 bases and J dropped 2 bases, with 11 bases sitting between them. Here the CDR3 DNA reads TGCAGTGCTAGTAAGGGGGGGGGCAATCAGCCCCAGCATTTT. Its protein is CSASKGGGNQPQHF.

The genes are TRBV19 and TRBJ1-4, with no clear D. The CDR3 covers 13 residues. Germline CDR1 is LNHDA and CDR2 is SQIVND (reference sequence). V dropped 8 bases and J dropped 8 bases, with 15 bases sitting between them. CDR3 in amino acids: CASRLRGSEKLFF. The CDR3 DNA sequence: TGTGCCAGTCGACTCCGGGGAAGCGAAAAACTGTTTTTT.

This clonotype was found a few times. This chain uses TRBV28 with TRBJ2-7; 8 bases align to TRBD2. Trimming took 10 bases from V and 1 from J; bases not matched to a gene: 9. Germline CDR1 is MDHEN and CDR2 is SYDVKM. The CDR3 is 14 amino acids. The CDR3 here is CATSGGTQSYEQYF. The CDR3 bases are TGTGCCACCTCGGGGGGGACACAATCCTACGAGCAGTACTTC.

This chain uses TRBV29-1 with TRBJ1-5, with TRBD1 matching over 9 bases. From germline, CDR1 is SQVTM and CDR2 ANQGSEA. This CDR3 comprises 14 residues. Unmatched junction bases numbered 3, after V lost 6 bases and J lost 0 bases. The CDR3 here is CSVRTGVSNQPQHF. The CDR3 nucleotides read TGCAGCGTGCGGACAGGGGTTAGCAATCAGCCCCAGCATTTT.

The rearrangement uses TRBV2 and TRBJ2-5; TRBD2 matches 7 bases. The J segment lost 5 bases and the V segment lost 3 bases, leaving 9 bases of the junction unmatched. Germline V lookup: CDR1 SNHLY, CDR2 FYNNEI. The length of the CDR3 is 15 residues. DNA of the CDR3: TGTGCCAGCAGTGATGGCCCGGGAGGAGGCGAGACCCAGTACTTC. This sequence encodes CASSDGPGGGETQYF.

This clonotype was counted ten times or more. The rearrangement joins TRBV7-2 to TRBJ2-1, with D perhaps being TRBD1 or TRBD2 (5 bases each). V was clipped by 1 base and J by 3 bases, with 10 bases between them. The CDR3 has 15 residues. Germline loops: CDR1 SGHTA, CDR2 FQGNSA. The DNA for the CDR3 is TGTGCCAGCAGCTTAGGGGACCGGGACTACAATGAGCAGTTCTTC. Its translation: CASSLGDRDYNEQFF.

This clonotype occurred many times. The rearrangement joins TRBV29-1 to TRBJ1-5; tentatively, D is TRBD1 (6 bases). Trimming left V 6 bases short and J 0 bases short, with 12 bases between. CDR1 and CDR2 (germline): SQVTM, ANQGSEA. The length of the CDR3 is 14 residues. The DNA for the CDR3 is TGCAGCGTACAACAGGGTAGTAGCAATCAGCCCCAGCATTTT. This sequence encodes CSVQQGSSNQPQHF.

This clonotype was recorded many times. The V and J genes are TRBV10-3 and TRBJ2-3; 7 bases fit TRBD2. Germline V gene sequence: CDR1 ENHRY, CDR2 SYGVKD. The CDR3 has 15 amino acids. V lost 6 bases to trimming and J lost 4 bases; unmatched junction nucleotides: 10. The CDR3 protein is CAIRSSWGGSDTQYF. DNA for the CDR3: TGTGCCATCAGGTCCTCCTGGGGGGGTTCAGATACGCAGTATTTT.

The chain employs TRBV12-3 or TRBV12-4 and TRBJ1-1; D remains unclear. This CDR3 contains 15 residues. V was clipped by 8 bases and J by 0 bases, with 16 bases between them. For the CDR3, the DNA is TGTGCCAGCGCCCCCCAGCGGCAATTGAACACTGAAGCTTTCTTT. This translates into CASAPQRQLNTEAFF.

The chain has TRBV7-9 and TRBJ2-7; maybe TRBD2 (6 bases). Germline loops: CDR1 SEHNR, CDR2 FQNEAQ (reference sequence). V gave up 2 bases and J gave up 3 bases, with 14 bases separating them. The CDR3 length is 15 residues. The DNA of the CDR3 is TGTGCCAGCAGCTTATTCTTTAGGGGAGGCTACGAGCAGTACTTC. Translating it yields CASSLFFRGGYEQYF.

In this sample, this clonotype turned up many times. The chain joins TRBV10-2 to TRBJ2-2; D is possibly TRBD2 (5 bases). This CDR3 spans 16 amino acids. Trimming shortened V by 7 bases and J by 0 bases, and 15 bases separated the two germline ends. Germline V gene data show CDR1 as WSHSY and CDR2 as SAAADI. In DNA, the CDR3 is TGCGCCAGCAAGCGTTGGGGAGTTACGAACACCGGGGAGCTGTTTTTT. Protein: CASKRWGVTNTGELFF.